The T cell receptor (beta chain) under discussion was sequenced for a study of identical twins. TCRdb used MiXCR to reprocess the 5' RACE reads, holding one entry per CDR3 protein. The profile shows 450,000 to 500,000 distinct CDR3 sequences, roughly an eighth of them singletons. Turning to this clonotype: The antigen is not known.

This CDR3 has 17 amino acids. CDR1 is ENHRY and CDR2 is SYGVKD in the germline V gene. V gave up 4 bases and J gave up 2 bases, with 21 bases separating them. General study findings and limits: Memory repertoires lacked the insertion deficit that abundant cord blood beta clonotypes showed.

These data were likewise used in another study, on yellow fever vaccine responses in identical twins.

This chain uses TRBV10-3 with TRBJ2-7; a possible D gene is TRBD2 (6 bases). This clonotype was obtained from a young woman in good health. Sequencing was done on a sample of CD4+ T cells sorted from blood. CDR3 bases: TGTGCCATCAGTGTGGGGAGGACGGAAATGAAAACCTACGAGCAGTACTTC. Its protein is CAISVGRTEMKTYEQYF.